The 16 T cell receptor beta chains reported below all come from one sample, sequenced in a study of blood T cell repertoires in COVID-19. Assay used: immunoSEQ multiplex PCR; TCRdb lists only in-frame clones, some missing. This table holds roughly 320,000 clones, 65% to 90% found once. Material for sequencing was peripheral blood. All receptors come from a human donor in a cohort sampled during active COVID-19.

The V and J genes are TRBV18 and TRBJ1-3, with D tentatively TRBD1 (6 bases). CDR3 length equals 16 residues. Trimming cost V 3 bases and J 4 bases, with 16 bases left between them. CDR1 and CDR2 from the germline V gene are KGHSH and LQKENI. In DNA, the CDR3 is TGTGCCAGCTCACCCTCGGTTCAGGGGCACGGAAACACCATATATTTT. Protein: CASSPSVQGHGNTIYF.

This chain connects TRBV6-5 to TRBJ2-7; TRBD2 is a possible D gene (6 bases). This CDR3 has 14 amino acids. Germline V CDR1 and CDR2: MNHEY, SVGAGI. V was shortened by 4 bases and J by 0 bases, with 10 bases between the two germline ends. Written as DNA, the CDR3 is TGTGCCAGCAGTTGGGCGGGGAGCTCCTACGAGCAGTACTTC. Translated, it gives CASSWAGSSYEQYF.

This chain links TRBV6-5 with TRBJ1-5; 10 bases are a match to TRBD1. Germline lookup yields CDR1 MNHEY and CDR2 SVGAGI. V shed 6 bases and J 4 bases; nucleotides not matched to a gene: 6. The CDR3 spans 15 residues. Here the CDR3 DNA reads TGTGCCAGCAGAAGGGACAGGGGAATAAATCAGCCCCAGCATTTT. Its translation is CASRRDRGINQPQHF.

This clone was seen more than once but under ten times. CDR3 nucleotides: TGTGCCAGCAGCCAACCGGGAAACTCTGGAAACACCATATATTTT. Protein: CASSQPGNSGNTIYF. This chain links TRBV14 with TRBJ1-3; D is unclear. The germline CDR1 and CDR2 sequences are SGHDN and FVKESK. Trimming removed 2 bases at V and 0 bases at J, with 8 bases between. This CDR3 contains 15 residues.

This chain links TRBV2 with TRBJ2-2; 7 nucleotides line up with TRBD1. The CDR3 is 16 amino acids. The germline CDR1 and CDR2 sequences are SNHLY and FYNNEI. The trim removed 0 bases at V and 1 base at J, leaving 2 bases unmatched. This CDR3 reads CASSEAWDRNTGELFF. Written as DNA, the CDR3 is TGTGCCAGCAGTGAAGCCTGGGACAGGAACACCGGGGAGCTGTTTTTT.

The V call is TRBV15, the J call TRBJ2-7; maybe TRBD2 (5 bases). CDR3 length: 13 residues. Trimming removed 0 bases at V and 4 bases at J, with 7 bases between. The germline V gene has CDR1 LNHNV and CDR2 YYDKDF (reference sequence). CDR3: CATSRDEGYEQYF. In DNA form, the CDR3 reads TGTGCCACCAGCAGAGATGAGGGATACGAGCAGTACTTC.

The rearrangement links TRBV4-1 to TRBJ1-3, with D maybe TRBD1 (5 bases). CDR3 length equals 20 residues. V lost 0 bases, J lost 0 bases, and 21 bases lay in between. Per the germline V gene, CDR1 is MGHRA and CDR2 is YSYEKL. CDR3 bases: TGCGCCAGCAGCCAAGAAGGTCGTGGACACCTGGTTTTCTCTGGAAACACCATATATTTT. As protein: CASSQEGRGHLVFSGNTIYF.

This chain connects TRBV3-1 (or the pseudogene TRBV3-2) to TRBJ1-6; 8 bases align to TRBD1. The CDR3 is 17 amino acids. Germline V CDR1 and CDR2: LGHDT, YNNKEL (reference sequence). Trimming cost V 4 bases and J 0 bases; bases outside gene matches: 5. The CDR3: CASSLGQGRSYNSPLHF. DNA for the CDR3: TGTGCCAGCAGCCTAGGACAGGGCCGCTCCTATAATTCACCCCTCCACTTT.

The CDR3 DNA is TGTGCCAGCAAAAGACTAGCCTCCGCAGATACGCAGTATTTT. This sequence encodes CASKRLASADTQYF. The chain has TRBV6-5 and TRBJ2-3; TRBD2 agrees at 7 bases. V gave up 7 bases and J gave up 4 bases; unmatched junction bases: 8. From germline, CDR1 is MNHEY and CDR2 SVGAGI. The CDR3 runs to 14 residues.

This chain joins TRBV5-6 and TRBJ1-1; possibly TRBD1 for D (5 bases). V gave up 4 bases and J gave up 3 bases, with 7 bases separating them. The CDR3 consists of 12 residues. Germline V gives CDR1 SGHDT, CDR2 YYEEEE. CDR3 sequence (DNA): TGTGCCAGCAGCGGGGGGTACACTGAAGCTTTCTTT. This encodes CASSGGYTEAFF. Together with reference TRBV5-6 and TRBJ1-1, the CDR3 gives the full variable domain: DAGVTQSPTHLIKTRGQQVTLRCSPKSGHDTVSWYQQALGQGPQFIFQYYEEEERQRGNFPDRFSGHQFPNYSSELNVNALLLGDSALYLCASSGGYTEAFFGQGTRLTVV.

V gene TRBV5-1 combines with J gene TRBJ1-1; tentatively, D is TRBD1 (6 bases). Germline V lookup: CDR1 SGHRS, CDR2 YFSETQ. Trimming left V 4 bases short and J 4 bases short, with 11 bases between. The CDR3 runs 13 residues. The DNA of the CDR3 is TGCGCCAGCAGCCGCAGGGGAGTCACTGAAGCTTTCTTT. Amino acids: CASSRRGVTEAFF.

The chain combines TRBV29-1 with TRBJ2-7; 10 nucleotides agree with TRBD1. The V gene end was trimmed by 5 bases and the J gene end by 5 bases; junction bases not matched to a gene: 6. The CDR3 contains 13 residues. Germline lookup yields CDR1 SQVTM and CDR2 ANQGSEA. Here the CDR3 DNA reads TGCAGCGTTTGGGGGACAGGGGTAAACGAGCAGTACTTC. The encoded protein is CSVWGTGVNEQYF.

The gene calls are TRBV2 and TRBJ1-4; a possible D gene is TRBD1 (6 bases). The germline CDR1 and CDR2 sequences are SNHLY and FYNNEI. The germline V and J ends were trimmed by 8 bases and 11 bases, with 18 bases remaining between them. The CDR3 extends over 13 amino acids. Here the CDR3 reads CASGREGVFKLFF. Written as DNA, the CDR3 is TGTGCCAGCGGAAGAGAGGGGGTATTCAAACTGTTTTTT.

The chain joins TRBV5-4 to TRBJ1-1; TRBD1 aligns across 10 bases. The CDR3 covers 14 residues. The V gene end was trimmed by 4 bases and the J gene end by 4 bases; junction bases not matched to a gene: 4. Germline-derived CDR1 and CDR2 are SGHNT and YYREEE (reference sequence). CDR3 sequence reads: CASSTDRGRTEAFF. The CDR3 DNA is TGTGCCAGCAGCACCGACAGGGGGCGCACTGAAGCTTTCTTT. Full variable domain (missing parts from reference TRBV5-4 and TRBJ1-1): ETGVTQSPTHLIKTRGQQVTLRCSSQSGHNTVSWYQQALGQGPQFIFQYYREEENGRGNFPPRFSGLQFPNYSSELNVNALELDDSALYLCASSTDRGRTEAFFGQGTRLTVV.

V usage is TRBV5-1 and J usage is TRBJ1-2, with TRBD1 as a possible D gene (5 bases). The germline V and J ends were trimmed by 2 bases and 4 bases, with 18 bases remaining between them. The CDR3 loop spans 16 amino acids. Per germline, CDR1 SGHRS and CDR2 YFSETQ. CDR3 DNA sequence: TGCGCCAGCAGCTTCGGTTCAACGATCGGGGGCTATGGCTACACCTTC. It yields the protein CASSFGSTIGGYGYTF.

This clone was observed a few times. This sequence joins TRBV6-1 and TRBJ2-7, with a possible D match to TRBD1 (6 bases). The V end lost 0 bases, the J end lost 12 bases, and 18 bases lay between the germline ends. CDR3 length: 14 residues. The V gene's germline CDR1 is MNHNS and CDR2 SASEGT. The CDR3 region is CASSEAGDRTVRYF. The CDR3 DNA follows: TGTGCCAGCAGTGAAGCAGGAGATAGGACAGTTCGGTACTTC.